This T cell receptor (beta chain) was sequenced for a study of T-cell reconstitution after alpha-beta-depleted transplantation in children. Study results and caveats: Several hundred rapidly expanded clones from non-depleted graft cells reportedly supplied alpha-beta T cells about two months post-transplant.

This clonotype was observed at least ten times. What it binds is unknown. Unique molecular identifiers were incorporated when the TCRbeta library was constructed. TCRdb called the PCR reads again in MiXCR, with one record for every CDR3 protein. The sample yields roughly 30,000 distinct CDR3 sequences, about 6.8% seen once. There are 14 residues in the CDR3. The trim removed 5 bases at V and 17 bases at J, leaving 17 bases unmatched. Germline V gives CDR1 MNHEY, CDR2 SMNVEV (reference sequence). This chain connects TRBV27 to TRBJ2-2, with 7 bases lining up with TRBD2. The TCR comes from a child under two years old who had a stem cell transplant for acute myeloid leukemia, so the T cells may come from the graft donor. The input for sequencing was peripheral blood, taken 60 days after TCRalphabeta/CD19-depleted stem cell transplant. The CDR3 region is CASSPSTAGRPLFF. CDR3 bases: TGTGCCAGCAGTCCGTCGACAGCCGGGAGGCCCCTTTTTTTT.